The 24 T cell receptor beta chains presented below share a single source sample, sequenced in a study of shared clonotypes between healthy human individuals. The repertoire was sequenced with immunoSEQ multiplex PCR; TCRdb's copy has only in-frame clones and lacks some. The sample has about 2 million clones, roughly 94% seen once. Sequencing was carried out using naive CD4+ T cells sorted from blood. Subset of the sample: CD45RA+ positively selected. The receptors come from a young man in good health.

This chain connects TRBV2 to TRBJ1-2, with D unclear. CDR3 length equals 14 residues. Deletions cut 3 bases from V and 4 bases from J, with 12 bases between. The germline CDR1 and CDR2 sequences are SNHLY and FYNNEI. The CDR3 region is CASSDPAGSYGYTF. CDR3 in DNA: TGTGCCAGCAGTGACCCTGCGGGAAGCTATGGCTACACCTTC.

This clone came up once. V gene TRBV5-1 combines with J gene TRBJ1-4; no reliable D call. The germline V gene encodes CDR1 SGHRS and CDR2 YFSETQ. V was cut by 4 bases and J by 8 bases, with 15 bases left in between. The CDR3 is 14 amino acids. CDR3 protein: CASSLGVKGEKLFF. The CDR3 DNA follows: TGCGCCAGCAGCCTGGGAGTGAAGGGCGAAAAACTGTTTTTT.

The gene calls are TRBV5-6 and TRBJ2-3; 8 nucleotides align to TRBD1. The CDR3 length is 16 residues. The V segment lost 3 bases and the J segment 6 bases; nucleotides outside the gene matches: 12. Germline CDR1 reads SGHDT; CDR2 reads YYEEEE. The CDR3 DNA reads as TGTGCCAGCAGCTCGACAGGGGTGAGAATTGTGGATACGCAGTATTTT. Translated, it gives CASSSTGVRIVDTQYF.

This clone is a singleton in its sample. The J gene is TRBJ2-7, the V gene TRBV2; perhaps TRBD1 as D (5 bases). The CDR3 totals 11 residues. Trimming stripped 8 bases from V and 9 bases from J, with 14 bases between. The germline gives CDR1 SNHLY, CDR2 FYNNEI. CDR3 sequence (DNA): TGTGCCAGCGGGTCACAGGTGGGGCAGTACTTC. Encoded protein: CASGSQVGQYF.

The chain uses TRBV30 and TRBJ2-3; D is possibly TRBD1 (5 bases). The CDR3 covers 12 residues. Between the trimmed V and J ends, which lost 1 base and 4 bases, there was a span of 6 bases. Germline assignment: CDR1 GTSNPN and CDR2 SVGIG (reference sequence). In DNA form, the CDR3 reads TGTGCCTGGAGTGCACAGGCAGATACGCAGTATTTT. This sequence encodes CAWSAQADTQYF.

The chain carries TRBV30 and TRBJ2-1; 10 bases are shared with TRBD2. CDR3 length: 14 residues. V dropped 4 bases and J dropped 0; count of bases not matched to a gene: 0. CDR1 and CDR2 from the germline V gene are GTSNPN and SVGIG (reference sequence). The CDR3 sequence is CAWTSGSSYNEQFF. For the CDR3, the DNA is TGTGCCTGGACTAGCGGGAGCTCCTACAATGAGCAGTTCTTC. The full variable domain, in which reference TRBV30 and TRBJ2-1 provide the parts outside the CDR3, is SQTIHQWPATLVQPVGSPLSLECTVEGTSNPNLYWYRQAAGRGLQLLFYSVGIGQISSEVPQNLSASRPQDRQFILSSKKLLLSDSGFYLCAWTSGSSYNEQFFGPGTRLTVL.

The V and J genes are TRBV9 and TRBJ2-7, with 12 bases matching TRBD2. The germline V gene encodes CDR1 SGDLS and CDR2 YYNGEE. V dropped 3 bases and J dropped 6; count of bases not matched to a gene: 7. The CDR3 is 15 amino acids. CDR3 DNA sequence: TGTGCCAGCAGCGCTAGCGGGAGGGCCTCCGGCGAGCAGTACTTC. It encodes CASSASGRASGEQYF.

This clone was recorded only once. The chain carries TRBV10-3 and TRBJ1-3; D not certain. Trimming took 3 bases from V and 0 from J, leaving 6 bases between them. This CDR3 contains 14 residues. Germline lookup yields CDR1 ENHRY and CDR2 SYGVKD. Written as DNA, the CDR3 is TGTGCCATCAGTGACTCCTACTCTGGAAACACCATATATTTT. Translation gives CAISDSYSGNTIYF.

A single count supports this clone. This chain links TRBV2 with TRBJ1-2; possibly TRBD1 for D (5 bases). V dropped 4 bases and J dropped 2 bases, with 14 bases sitting between them. This CDR3 spans 15 amino acids. The germline gives CDR1 SNHLY, CDR2 FYNNEI. The CDR3 region is CASSVVSGGNYGYTF. The CDR3 nucleotides are TGTGCCAGCAGTGTAGTCTCTGGGGGGAACTATGGCTACACCTTC.

This chain links TRBV7-2 with TRBJ2-3; possibly TRBD2 for D (6 bases). V was cut by 0 bases and J by 4 bases, with 23 bases left in between. CDR3 length equals 19 residues. From germline, CDR1 is SGHTA and CDR2 FQGNSA. CDR3 region: CASSLAPHSSDLRADTQYF. CDR3 nucleotides: TGTGCCAGCAGCTTAGCCCCCCATTCTAGCGACCTAAGGGCAGATACGCAGTATTTT.

This sequence joins TRBV27 and TRBJ2-3; 12 bases are a match to TRBD2. CDR1 MNHEY and CDR2 SMNVEV come from the germline V gene (reference sequence). With V trimmed by 5 bases and J by 1 base, 4 bases remained unmatched. This CDR3 spans 16 amino acids. The DNA for the CDR3 is TGTGCCAGCAGTCCCCGACTAGCGGGAGGCACAGATACGCAGTATTTT. Protein product: CASSPRLAGGTDTQYF.

In regard to this clone: Additional DNA sequences in this sample encode the identical CDR3. The V and J genes are TRBV6-5 and TRBJ2-7; 7 nucleotides agree with TRBD2. There are 13 residues in the CDR3. The trim removed 6 bases at V and 4 bases at J, leaving 6 bases unmatched. The germline CDR1 and CDR2 sequences are MNHEY and SVGAGI. CDR3 amino acids: CASRTTGGYEQYF. CDR3 sequence (DNA): TGTGCCAGCAGGACTACCGGGGGGTACGAGCAGTACTTC.

A remark on this clone: The same CDR3 also results from other DNA sequences found in this sample. V usage is TRBV18 and J usage is TRBJ2-5, with D uncertain. This CDR3 has 13 amino acids. The germline V gene encodes CDR1 KGHSH and CDR2 LQKENI. The V and J ends lost 3 bases and 2 bases respectively, with 7 bases between them. CDR3 in DNA: TGTGCCAGCTCACCGATGGGGCAAGAGACCCAGTACTTC. This gives the protein CASSPMGQETQYF.

The chain is built from TRBV7-9 and TRBJ2-3, with D unresolved. Germline V gene lookup returns CDR1 SEHNR and CDR2 FQNEAQ (reference sequence). This CDR3 region has 13 residues. Trimming pared 1 base from V and 8 bases from J, leaving 10 bases between. CDR3 loop: CASSLDLWGTQYF. In DNA, the CDR3 is TGTGCCAGCAGCTTAGACCTTTGGGGTACGCAGTATTTT.

The chain employs TRBV5-6 and TRBJ2-5, with 9 bases lining up with TRBD1. The CDR3 consists of 15 residues. The V gene's germline CDR1 is SGHDT and CDR2 YYEEEE. V dropped 2 bases and J dropped 5; count of bases not matched to a gene: 7. The CDR3 spells CASSFGTGTRETQYF. The CDR3 DNA reads as TGTGCCAGCAGCTTCGGGACAGGGACCAGGGAGACCCAGTACTTC.

This rearrangement joins TRBV9 to TRBJ1-1; D is unclear. This CDR3 is 15 amino acids long. Between the trimmed V and J ends, which lost 4 bases and 0 bases, there was a span of 13 bases. Germline V gene data show CDR1 as SGDLS and CDR2 as YYNGEE. CDR3 residues: CASSPSVLMNTEAFF. The CDR3 coding sequence is TGTGCCAGCAGCCCAAGCGTTCTGATGAACACTGAAGCTTTCTTT.

This rearrangement joins TRBV19 to TRBJ2-5, with 7 bases matching TRBD1. Per germline, CDR1 LNHDA and CDR2 SQIVND (reference sequence). The CDR3 is 14 residues long. V dropped 3 bases and J dropped 2; count of bases not matched to a gene: 3. CDR3 amino acids: CASSITGVQETQYF. The CDR3 DNA sequence: TGTGCCAGTAGTATCACAGGGGTACAAGAGACCCAGTACTTC.

The count of this clone is one. This sequence joins TRBV6-5 and TRBJ1-5, with TRBD1 matching 10 bases. The CDR3 runs 15 residues. J gave up 6 bases and V 6 bases, and 8 bases lay outside the gene matches. The germline V gene encodes CDR1 MNHEY and CDR2 SVGAGI. CDR3 coding DNA: TGTGCCAGCAGAGACGACAGGGGGCCGGGTCAGCCCCAGCATTTT. Protein sequence: CASRDDRGPGQPQHF.

About this clone: The same CDR3 also results from other DNA sequences found in this sample. J is TRBJ2-7 and V is TRBV14; no reliable D call. Trimming stripped 0 bases from V and 3 bases from J, with 6 bases between. CDR1 SGHDN and CDR2 FVKESK come from the germline V gene. The CDR3 contains 13 residues. The CDR3 protein is CASSQDRGYEQYF. In nucleotides, the CDR3 is TGTGCCAGCAGCCAAGATCGAGGCTACGAGCAGTACTTC.

The chain joins TRBV5-6 to TRBJ1-5; D possibly corresponds to TRBD1 (5 bases). The CDR3 consists of 14 residues. Germline V gene sequence: CDR1 SGHDT, CDR2 YYEEEE. Between the trimmed V and J ends, which lost 0 bases and 11 bases, there was a span of 15 bases. The CDR3: CASSLGSGPRAQHF. In DNA form, the CDR3 reads TGTGCCAGCAGCTTGGGGTCGGGACCGCGAGCCCAGCATTTT. The whole variable domain, filled in from reference TRBV5-6 and TRBJ1-5, reads DAGVTQSPTHLIKTRGQQVTLRCSPKSGHDTVSWYQQALGQGPQFIFQYYEEEERQRGNFPDRFSGHQFPNYSSELNVNALLLGDSALYLCASSLGSGPRAQHFGDGTRLSIL.

The V and J genes are TRBV28 and TRBJ1-2; 9 nucleotides align to TRBD1. The trim removed 5 bases at V and 7 bases at J, leaving 8 bases unmatched. CDR3 length: 14 residues. CDR1 is MDHEN and CDR2 is SYDVKM in the germline V gene. In nucleotides, the CDR3 is TGTGCCAGCAGTACGGGACAGGGTGACGGTGGCTACACCTTC. Translated: CASSTGQGDGGYTF.

As to this clone: The same CDR3 can be traced to other DNA sequences in this sample. V gene TRBV5-1 combines with J gene TRBJ2-3, with TRBD2 as a possible D gene (5 bases). This CDR3 contains 13 residues. V lost 7 bases to trimming and J lost 2 bases, with 11 bases between them. Germline CDR1 reads SGHRS; CDR2 reads YFSETQ. The CDR3 DNA is TGCGCCAGCCGGGAAGAAAACACAGATACGCAGTATTTT. Amino acids: CASREENTDTQYF.

J is TRBJ2-5 and V is TRBV25-1; a possible D gene is TRBD1 (6 bases). CDR1 is MGHDK, CDR2 SYGVNS, per germline. The CDR3 runs to 15 residues. Trimming left V 4 bases short and J 4 bases short, with 16 bases between. CDR3 in amino acids: CASSALTGTPETQYF. CDR3 sequence (DNA): TGTGCCAGCAGTGCGCTCACAGGGACCCCAGAGACCCAGTACTTC.

The chain links TRBV15 to TRBJ2-7; the match to TRBD2 covers 7 bases. The germline V gene has CDR1 LNHNV and CDR2 YYDKDF (reference sequence). Germline trimming cut 5 bases from V and 2 bases from J; bases unmatched to any gene: 9. CDR3 length equals 15 residues. CDR3 nucleotide sequence: TGTGCCACCAGCGACAGATGGCGGGAGACCTACGAGCAGTACTTC. Translated: CATSDRWRETYEQYF.